This T cell receptor (beta chain) was profiled in a study of response to subunit inactivated influenza vaccine. V was shortened by 0 bases and J by 7 bases, with 21 bases between the two germline ends. There are 17 residues in the CDR3. Germline V gene data show CDR1 as MNHEY and CDR2 as SVGAGI. With respect to this clonotype: Its antigen is currently unknown.

Findings and limits, study-wide: With each seasonal influenza vaccination, the authors suggested, few new T cells are recruited.

TCRdb re-called the RT-PCR reads through MiXCR, storing one row per CDR3 protein. The table includes about 480,000 distinct CDR3 sequences, about an eighth detected once. The gene calls are TRBV6-5 and TRBJ1-1, with a tentative D call TRBD1 (6 bases). This receptor was taken from a man aged 50-59 years who received an inactivated influenza vaccine. This material consisted of PBMCs from blood, taken about 6 weeks after vaccination. This CDR3 is CASSYSYLTGWWIEAFF. CDR3 bases: TGTGCCAGCAGTTACTCTTATTTGACAGGTTGGTGGATTGAAGCTTTCTTT.